This TCR beta chain derives from a study of spatial heterogeneity in lung cancer. The wider study: Unique TCR and UMI combinations averaged more than ten appearances each in raw reads. General observations from the study: Numbers of ubiquitous and regional expanded TCRs tracked ubiquitous and regional nonsynonymous mutation counts, respectively. Intratumoral expanded alpha and beta TCR counts were found to track tumor mutation counts.

Germline CDR1 reads SGHTA; CDR2 reads FQGNSA. The CDR3 has 14 residues. V lost 3 bases, J lost 9 bases, and 6 bases stayed unmatched. Time point noted: sample taken at primary tumor resection. Material for sequencing was whole RNA from tumor, nontumor lung or frozen PBMC, left unsorted. This clonotype turned up a few times. Its antigen is unknown. Unique molecular identifiers tagged every individual TCR cDNA molecule. From the 5' RACE reads, TCRdb called clonotypes with MiXCR, one entry per CDR3 protein. This table holds 4,500 to 5,000 distinct CDR3 sequences, approximately 31% found once. This sequence joins TRBV7-2 and TRBJ2-1; 9 bases line up with TRBD2. The source of this sequence is a female donor with early-stage non-small cell lung cancer. Here the sequenced sample was lung tumor tissue, taken at surgery. CDR3 nucleotide sequence: TGTGCCAGCAGCTTGGGGACTAGCCAGCGTGAGCAGTTCTTC. It translates to CASSLGTSQREQFF.